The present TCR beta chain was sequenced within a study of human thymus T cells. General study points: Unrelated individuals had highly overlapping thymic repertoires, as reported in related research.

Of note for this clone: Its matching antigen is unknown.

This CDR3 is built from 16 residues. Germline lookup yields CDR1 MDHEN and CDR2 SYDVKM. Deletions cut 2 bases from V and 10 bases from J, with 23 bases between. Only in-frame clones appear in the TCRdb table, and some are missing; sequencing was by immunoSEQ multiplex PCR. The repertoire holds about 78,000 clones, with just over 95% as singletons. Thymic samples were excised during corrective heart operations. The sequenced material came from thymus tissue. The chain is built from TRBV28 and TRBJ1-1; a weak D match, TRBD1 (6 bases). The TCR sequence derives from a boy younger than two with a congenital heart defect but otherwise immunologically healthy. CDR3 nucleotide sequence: TGTGCCAGCAGTTTACAGGGGTTCCCTCGTCTACTGTTAGCTTTCTTT. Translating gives CASSLQGFPRLLLAFF.